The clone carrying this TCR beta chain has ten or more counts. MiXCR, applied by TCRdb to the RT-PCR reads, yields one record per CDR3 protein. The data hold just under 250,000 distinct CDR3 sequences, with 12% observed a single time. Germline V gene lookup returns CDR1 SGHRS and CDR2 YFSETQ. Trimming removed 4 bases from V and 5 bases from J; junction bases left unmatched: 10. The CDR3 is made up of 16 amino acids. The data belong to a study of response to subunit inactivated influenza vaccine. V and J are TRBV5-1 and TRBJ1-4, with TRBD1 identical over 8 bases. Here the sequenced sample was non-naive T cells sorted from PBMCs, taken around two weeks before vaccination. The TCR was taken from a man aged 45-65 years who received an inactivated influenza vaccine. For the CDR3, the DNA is TGCGCCAGCAGCCGAACGCCGGGACAGGTGAATGAAAAACTGTTTTTT. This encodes CASSRTPGQVNEKLFF.